Following are 20 T cell receptor beta chains from one sample sequenced in a study of CD4 T cell repertoires in COVID-19. Here immunoSEQ multiplex PCR was the method, and the copy in TCRdb shows in-frame clones only, minus some. Among about 75,000 clones listed, about four fifths were seen once. The material sequenced was CD4+ T cells from peripheral blood, taken after recovery from COVID-19. The source is a human donor who had COVID-19.

On this clone: This CDR3 is also generated by other DNA sequences in the sample. The chain uses TRBV6-1 and TRBJ1-5; D possibly corresponds to TRBD1 (5 bases). CDR1 is MNHNS and CDR2 is SASEGT in the germline V gene. V was clipped by 4 bases and J by 0 bases, with 16 bases between them. This CDR3 is built from 17 residues. The CDR3 region has the DNA TGTGCCAGCAGTGGTCGTCAGGGCGAGAATAGCAATCAGCCCCAGCATTTT. Translation: CASSGRQGENSNQPQHF.

This chain uses TRBV5-8 with TRBJ1-1; D is ambiguous. Germline lookup yields CDR1 SGHTS and CDR2 YDEGEE. V dropped 0 bases and J dropped 1 base, with 7 bases sitting between them. The CDR3 consists of 14 residues. The CDR3 nucleotides read TGTGCCAGCAGCTTGGGTCAGCAGAACACTGAAGCTTTCTTT. Translation gives CASSLGQQNTEAFF.

This sequence joins TRBV14 and TRBJ2-1; D is unresolved. Germline CDR1 is SGHDN and CDR2 is FVKESK. CDR3 size: 13 residues. V was trimmed by 8 bases and J by 9 bases, leaving 17 bases between them. CDR3 in DNA: TGTGCCAGCGGCGCAGAAATCCGTACTGAGCAGTTCTTC. Translating it yields CASGAEIRTEQFF.

The rearrangement joins TRBV11-2 to TRBJ2-7; 9 nucleotides agree with TRBD2. Germline trimming cut 3 bases from V and 0 bases from J; bases unmatched to any gene: 3. Per the germline V gene, CDR1 is SGHAT and CDR2 is FQNNGV. The CDR3 covers 15 residues. CDR3 coding DNA: TGTGCCAGCAGCTTCACTAGCGGGCGCTCCTACGAGCAGTACTTC. Translated, it gives CASSFTSGRSYEQYF.

The chain carries TRBV2 and TRBJ1-5; 7 nucleotides align to TRBD1. The CDR3 has 15 amino acids. Per the germline V gene, CDR1 is SNHLY and CDR2 is FYNNEI. Trimming took 7 bases from V and 0 from J; bases not matched to a gene: 6. As DNA, the CDR3 is TGTGCCAGCACGGACAGGACGACTAGCAATCAGCCCCAGCATTTT. Its protein product is CASTDRTTSNQPQHF.

This clone occurred a few times. The CDR3 DNA reads TGTGCCAGCTCACCAATTAGCGGGAGGTCGCAAGAGACCCAGTACTTC. This sequence encodes CASSPISGRSQETQYF. The chain recombines TRBV18 with TRBJ2-5; 10 bases are a match to TRBD2. V shed 2 bases and J 2 bases; nucleotides not matched to a gene: 5. The CDR3 is 16 amino acids. CDR1 and CDR2 (germline): KGHSH, LQKENI.

J is TRBJ2-1 and V is TRBV2, with D uncertain. This CDR3 is 11 amino acids long. V lost 6 bases, J lost 4 bases, and 4 bases lay in between. Germline-derived CDR1 and CDR2 are SNHLY and FYNNEI. The CDR3 DNA reads as TGTGCCAGCAGCTATTACAATGAGCAGTTCTTC. Its translation is CASSYYNEQFF. Combining the CDR3 with reference TRBV2 and TRBJ2-1 gives the whole variable domain EPEVTQTPSHQVTQMGQEVILRCVPISNHLYFYWYRQILGQKVEFLVSFYNNEISEKSEIFDDQFSVERPDGSNFTLKIRSTKLEDSAMYFCASSYYNEQFFGPGTRLTVL.

V is TRBV9 and J is TRBJ2-3; a weak D match, TRBD2 (5 bases). The CDR3 sequence is 13 residues long. With 3 bases removed from V and 2 bases from J, the gap between germline ends came to 7 bases. Germline V gives CDR1 SGDLS, CDR2 YYNGEE. The CDR3 DNA reads as TGTGCCAGCAGCGGTGACTACACAGATACGCAGTATTTT. Translating it yields CASSGDYTDTQYF.

The rearrangement uses TRBV5-1 and TRBJ2-3; 13 nucleotides line up with TRBD2. Trimming at V came to 4 bases and at J to 0 bases, leaving 8 bases not matched to a gene. This CDR3 has 18 residues. From germline, CDR1 is SGHRS and CDR2 YFSETQ. CDR3 residues: CASSLRLAGGPSTDTQYF. The CDR3 DNA is TGCGCCAGCAGCCTAAGACTAGCGGGGGGACCTAGCACAGATACGCAGTATTTT.

In its sample, this clone was seen many times. The rearrangement uses TRBV7-8 and TRBJ1-6, with D possibly being TRBD1 (5 bases). Germline V gene data show CDR1 as SGHVS and CDR2 as FQNEAQ. The CDR3 covers 14 residues. V lost 5 bases and J 8 bases, leaving 13 bases between the germline ends. The CDR3 spells CASSSREGYSPLHF. The CDR3 DNA reads TGTGCCAGCAGCAGCAGGGAGGGTTATTCACCCCTCCACTTT.

V and J are TRBV11-1 and TRBJ2-3; no clear D gene. This CDR3 has 15 amino acids. Germline V gene sequence: CDR1 SGHAT, CDR2 FQDESV (reference sequence). The ends were cut back, 3 bases at V and 0 bases at J, with 10 bases in the middle. This CDR3 is CASSFARPSTDTQYF. CDR3 in DNA: TGTGCCAGCAGCTTCGCCCGACCTAGCACAGATACGCAGTATTTT.

The chain carries TRBV6-5 and TRBJ1-2, with 10 bases identical to TRBD1. V was clipped by 8 bases and J by 8 bases; unmatched bases: 2. The V gene's germline CDR1 is MNHEY and CDR2 SVGAGI. The CDR3 runs to 11 residues. This chain's CDR3 is CASGQGGGYTF. The CDR3 DNA is TGTGCCAGCGGACAGGGGGGCGGCTACACCTTC.

This chain connects TRBV5-1 to TRBJ2-5, with 8 bases aligning to TRBD1. The germline gives CDR1 SGHRS, CDR2 YFSETQ. The CDR3 has 15 residues. V shed 3 bases, J shed 5 bases, and the junction held 9 bases outside the gene matches. The CDR3 region has the DNA TGCGCCAGCAGCTACGACAGGGGATGGGACGAGACCCAGTACTTC. This codes for CASSYDRGWDETQYF.

The chain has TRBV2 and TRBJ2-7; 8 bases are shared with TRBD1. CDR3 size: 14 residues. Trimming at V came to 5 bases and at J to 2 bases, leaving 5 bases not matched to a gene. Germline CDR1 SNHLY, CDR2 FYNNEI. The chain's CDR3 is CASSKGQGPYEQYF. CDR3 DNA: TGTGCCAGCAGTAAAGGACAGGGCCCCTACGAGCAGTACTTC.

The gene calls are TRBV27 and TRBJ2-4, with no clear D. Trimming left V 5 bases short and J 9 bases short, with 14 bases between. CDR3 length equals 13 residues. Germline V CDR1 and CDR2: MNHEY, SMNVEV (reference sequence). The CDR3 is CASSVTERTIQYF. Written as DNA, the CDR3 is TGTGCCAGCAGTGTCACGGAAAGAACCATTCAGTACTTC.

This clone has just one count. The rearrangement uses TRBV28 and TRBJ1-2; TRBD1 agrees at 9 bases. The germline V gene has CDR1 MDHEN and CDR2 SYDVKM. CDR3 length: 14 residues. V lost 7 bases to trimming and J lost 4 bases; unmatched junction nucleotides: 7. CDR3 DNA: TGTGCCAGCACCCCGGGACAGGGATCCTATGGCTACACCTTC. It encodes CASTPGQGSYGYTF.

The chain is built from TRBV7-9 and TRBJ2-1, with TRBD2 identical over 16 bases. The CDR3 extends over 18 amino acids. The germline V gene has CDR1 SEHNR and CDR2 FQNEAQ (reference sequence). Germline trimming cut 1 base from V and 7 bases from J; bases unmatched to any gene: 7. This CDR3 reads CASSLVGTSGGARNEQFF. The CDR3 DNA is TGTGCCAGCAGCTTAGTTGGGACTAGCGGGGGGGCTCGGAATGAGCAGTTCTTC.

The genes are TRBV11-2 and TRBJ1-1; the D gene is possibly TRBD1 (6 bases). CDR1 and CDR2 from the germline V gene are SGHAT and FQNNGV. The CDR3 length is 12 residues. Deletions cut 3 bases from V and 10 bases from J, with 12 bases between. CDR3 in amino acids: CASSLAEGGAFF. DNA for the CDR3: TGTGCCAGCAGCTTGGCCGAGGGGGGAGCTTTCTTT.

The chain combines TRBV19 with TRBJ1-1, with D possibly being TRBD1 (5 bases). V lost 5 bases, J lost 0 bases, and 19 bases lay in between. Looked up from germline, CDR1 is LNHDA and CDR2 is SQIVND (reference sequence). The CDR3 runs to 17 residues. CDR3 sequence reads: CASSQGPAKSLNTEAFF. The DNA for the CDR3 is TGTGCCAGTAGTCAGGGTCCGGCGAAAAGTCTGAACACTGAAGCTTTCTTT.

This chain links TRBV27 with TRBJ1-1, with TRBD1 as a possible D gene (6 bases). Germline V gives CDR1 MNHEY, CDR2 SMNVEV (reference sequence). V gave up 8 bases and J gave up 5 bases, with 24 bases separating them. This CDR3 has 16 residues. The CDR3 spells CASGGGKGWGKTEAFF. CDR3 DNA sequence: TGTGCCAGCGGAGGGGGGAAGGGTTGGGGCAAGACTGAAGCTTTCTTT.